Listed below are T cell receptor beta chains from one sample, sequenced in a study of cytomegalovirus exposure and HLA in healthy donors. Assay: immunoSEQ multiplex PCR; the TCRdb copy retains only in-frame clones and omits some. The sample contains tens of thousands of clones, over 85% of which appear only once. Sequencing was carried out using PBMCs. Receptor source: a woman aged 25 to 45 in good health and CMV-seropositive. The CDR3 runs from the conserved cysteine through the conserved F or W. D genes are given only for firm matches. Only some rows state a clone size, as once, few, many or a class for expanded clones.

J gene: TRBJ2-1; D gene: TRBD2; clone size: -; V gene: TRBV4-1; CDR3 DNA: TGCGCCAGCAGCCAATTAGCGGGAGGGCCAATGGGAGAGCAGTTCTTC; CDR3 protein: CASSQLAGGPMGEQFF
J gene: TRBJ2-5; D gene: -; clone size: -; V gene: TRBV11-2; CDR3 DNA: TGTGCCAGCAGGAGTGAGGACAGTAACCAAGAGACCCAGTACTTC; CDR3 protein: CASRSEDSNQETQYF
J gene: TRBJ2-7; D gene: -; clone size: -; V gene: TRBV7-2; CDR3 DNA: TGTGCCAGCAGCTTAGCGCTGGTAGGGGGGGTCGACGAGCAGTACTTC; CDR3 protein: CASSLALVGGVDEQYF
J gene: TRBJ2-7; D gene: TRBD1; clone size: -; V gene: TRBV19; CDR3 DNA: TGTGCCAGTAGTATACAAGGACAGGGCGGCGAGCAGTACTTC; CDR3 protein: CASSIQGQGGEQYF
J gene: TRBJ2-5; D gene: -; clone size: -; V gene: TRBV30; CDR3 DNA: TGTGCCTGGAGTGGCGGGAAGGAGACCCAGTACTTC; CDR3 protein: CAWSGGKETQYF
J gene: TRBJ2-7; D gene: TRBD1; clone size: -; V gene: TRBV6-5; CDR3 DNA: TGTGCCAGCAGTCCGGACAGGTCGGCCGAGCAGTACTTC; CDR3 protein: CASSPDRSAEQYF
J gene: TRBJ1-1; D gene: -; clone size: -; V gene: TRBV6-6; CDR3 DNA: TGTGCCAGCATGGTCCGGACTGCTGAAGCTTTCTTT; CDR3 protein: CASMVRTAEAFF
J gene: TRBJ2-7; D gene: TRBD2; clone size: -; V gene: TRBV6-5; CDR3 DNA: TGTGCCAGCAGTTATACTTCCGGACTAGCTGCCTACGAGCAGTACTTC; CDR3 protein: CASSYTSGLAAYEQYF
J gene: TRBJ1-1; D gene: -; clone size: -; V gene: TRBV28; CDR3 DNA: TGTGCCAGCAGTTTAGTGCGGACTGAAGCTTTCTTT; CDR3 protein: CASSLVRTEAFF
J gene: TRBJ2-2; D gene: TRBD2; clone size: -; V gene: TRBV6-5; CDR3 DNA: TGTGCCAGCATTTTTGCGGGAGGCGCCGGGGAGCTGTTTTTT; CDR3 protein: CASIFAGGAGELFF
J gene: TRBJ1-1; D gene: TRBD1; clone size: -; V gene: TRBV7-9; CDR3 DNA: TGTGCCAGCAGCTTATTACAGGGGGCCGGCACTGAAGCTTTCTTT; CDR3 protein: CASSLLQGAGTEAFF
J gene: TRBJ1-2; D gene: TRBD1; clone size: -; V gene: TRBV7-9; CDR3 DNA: TGTGCCAGCAGCTTAGTGGGACAGGGGGCAATTGGCTACACCTTC; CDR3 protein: CASSLVGQGAIGYTF
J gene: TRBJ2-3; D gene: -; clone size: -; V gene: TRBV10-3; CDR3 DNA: TGTGCCATCAGGGGGCAGTACACAGATACGCAGTATTTT; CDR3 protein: CAIRGQYTDTQYF
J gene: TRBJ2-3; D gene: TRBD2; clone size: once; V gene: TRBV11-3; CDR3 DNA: TGTGCCAGCAGCCCACGGACTAGCGGGTCCGATACGCAGTATTTT; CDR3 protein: CASSPRTSGSDTQYF
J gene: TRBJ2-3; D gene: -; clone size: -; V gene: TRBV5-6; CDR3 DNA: TGTGCCAGCAGCTTGGCAGTTACAGATACGCAGTATTTT; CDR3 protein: CASSLAVTDTQYF
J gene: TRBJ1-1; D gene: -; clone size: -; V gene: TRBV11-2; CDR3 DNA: TGTGCCAGCAGCTTAGAGGTGACTTGGGAAGCTTTCTTT; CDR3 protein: CASSLEVTWEAFF
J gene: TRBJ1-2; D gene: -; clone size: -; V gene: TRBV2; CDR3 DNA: TGTGCCAGCAGTGGCACAAGGAAGGACTTGACTGACTATGGCTACACCTTC; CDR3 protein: CASSGTRKDLTDYGYTF
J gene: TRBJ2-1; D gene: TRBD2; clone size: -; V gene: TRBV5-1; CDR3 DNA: TGCGCCAGCAGCCCCCTAGTTCCGGGACTAGCGACGATCGATGAGCAGTTCTTC; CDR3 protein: CASSPLVPGLATIDEQFF
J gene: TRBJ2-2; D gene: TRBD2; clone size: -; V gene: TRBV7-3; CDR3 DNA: TGTGCCAGCAGCGGAGGGGGACTAGCTTCCGGGGAGCTGTTTTTT; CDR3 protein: CASSGGGLASGELFF
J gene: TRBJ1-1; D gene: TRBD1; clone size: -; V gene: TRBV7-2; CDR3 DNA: TGTGCCAGCAGCTGGGACAGGAGAAACACTGAAGCTTTCTTT; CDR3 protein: CASSWDRRNTEAFF
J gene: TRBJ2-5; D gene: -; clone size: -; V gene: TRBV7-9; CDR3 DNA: TGTGCCAGCAGCCCTCTAGGAGACCTAGAGACCCAGTACTTC; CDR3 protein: CASSPLGDLETQYF
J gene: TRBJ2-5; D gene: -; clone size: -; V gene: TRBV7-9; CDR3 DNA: TGTGCCAGCAGCTTTATCGGGGTGAAAGAGACCCAGTACTTC; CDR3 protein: CASSFIGVKETQYF
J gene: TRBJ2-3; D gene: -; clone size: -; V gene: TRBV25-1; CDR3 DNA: TGTGCCAGCAGTGAATACGGAGGGAGGATTGAAGGCACAGATACGCAGTATTTT; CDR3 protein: CASSEYGGRIEGTDTQYF
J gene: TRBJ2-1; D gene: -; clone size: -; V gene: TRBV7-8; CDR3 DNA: TGTGCCAGCGGCAGAACTAATGGGCAGTTCTTC; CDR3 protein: CASGRTNGQFF
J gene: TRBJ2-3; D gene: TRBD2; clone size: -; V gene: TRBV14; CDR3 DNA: TGTGCCAGCAGCGAGGGGACTAGCCGTGGGGATACGCAGTATTTT; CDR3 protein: CASSEGTSRGDTQYF
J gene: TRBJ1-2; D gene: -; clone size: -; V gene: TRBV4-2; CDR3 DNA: TGTGCCAGCAGCCAAGACAGTTCCTATGGCTACACCTTC; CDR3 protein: CASSQDSSYGYTF
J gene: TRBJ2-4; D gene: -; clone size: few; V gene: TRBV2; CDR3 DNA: TGTGCCAGCAGTGATGTTTTGGCAGTCAAAAACATTCAGTACTTC; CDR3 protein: CASSDVLAVKNIQYF
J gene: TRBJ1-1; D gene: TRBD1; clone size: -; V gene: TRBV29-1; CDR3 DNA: TGCAGCGTTGAGAGGACAGGGGGCAGGGCTTTCTTT; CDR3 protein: CSVERTGGRAFF
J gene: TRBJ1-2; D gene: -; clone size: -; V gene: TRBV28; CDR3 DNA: TGTGCCAGCAGCCCTGGAGCACAGGGAGTTTTTTACGGCTACACCTTC; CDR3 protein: CASSPGAQGVFYGYTF
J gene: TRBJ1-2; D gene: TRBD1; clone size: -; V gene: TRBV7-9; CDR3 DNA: TGTGCCAGCAGCGAAGGACAGGGTGGCTACACCTTC; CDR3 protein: CASSEGQGGYTF
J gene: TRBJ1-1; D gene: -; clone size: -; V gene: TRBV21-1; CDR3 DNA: TGTGCCAGCAGCAAAGCGCTTCGGGACTGGGCTGAAGCTTTCTTT; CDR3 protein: CASSKALRDWAEAFF
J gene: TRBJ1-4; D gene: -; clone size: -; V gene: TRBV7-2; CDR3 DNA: TGTGCCAGCGCGAAGGGGAGGTTAGGCAATGAAAAACTGTTTTTT; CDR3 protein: CASAKGRLGNEKLFF
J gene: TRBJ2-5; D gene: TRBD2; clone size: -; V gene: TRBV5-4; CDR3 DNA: TGTGCCAGCAGCCATCCAAATGATGGCGGGAGTGAGACCCAGTACTTC; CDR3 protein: CASSHPNDGGSETQYF
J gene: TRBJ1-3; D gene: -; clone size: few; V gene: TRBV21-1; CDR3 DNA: TGTGCCAGCAGCAAAGCTTGCAGGGCTGGAAACACCATATATTTT; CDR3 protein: CASSKACRAGNTIYF
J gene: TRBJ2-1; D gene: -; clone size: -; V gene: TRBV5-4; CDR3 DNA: TGTGCCAGCAGCCTCAGAAGCGGGTGGGGCAATGAGCAGTTCTTC; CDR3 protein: CASSLRSGWGNEQFF
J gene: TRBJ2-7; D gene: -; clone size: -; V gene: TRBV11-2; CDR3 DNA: TGTGCCAGCAGCTCCATTCATACGGGGTTAATCTACGAGCAGTACTTC; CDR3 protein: CASSSIHTGLIYEQYF
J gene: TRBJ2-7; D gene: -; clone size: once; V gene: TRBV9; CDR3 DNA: TGTGCCAGCAGCGTCTCCCCGGGTAGCTCCTACGAGCAGTACTTC; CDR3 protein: CASSVSPGSSYEQYF
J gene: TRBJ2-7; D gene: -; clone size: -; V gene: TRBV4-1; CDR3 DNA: TGCGCCAGCAGCCAAGTAGTCCAGGGGGGTACCTACGAGCAGTACTTC; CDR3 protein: CASSQVVQGGTYEQYF
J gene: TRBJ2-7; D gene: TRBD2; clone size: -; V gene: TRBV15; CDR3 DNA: TGTGCCACCAGCAGGGAACTAGCGGGAGAGGACGAGCAGTACTTC; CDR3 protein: CATSRELAGEDEQYF
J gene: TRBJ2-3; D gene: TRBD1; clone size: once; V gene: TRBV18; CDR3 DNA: TGTGCCAGCTCACGACAGGGGAAGGCAGATACGCAGTATTTT; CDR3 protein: CASSRQGKADTQYF